Each of the 10 T cell receptor beta chains below was sequenced from the same sample in a study of blood T cell repertoires in COVID-19. Measured with immunoSEQ multiplex PCR; TCRdb has only the in-frame clones, and not every one. The table shows about 330,000 clones, with approximately 88% occurring only once. The sample consisted of peripheral blood. These receptors all stem from a man aged 18-30 years who had recovered from COVID-19.

In its sample, this clone was seen once. V usage is TRBV12-3 or TRBV12-4 and J usage is TRBJ1-2; D not resolved. This CDR3 spans 13 amino acids. With 2 bases removed from V and 5 bases from J, the gap between germline ends came to 9 bases. DNA of the CDR3: TGTGCCAGCAGTTTAAGAGGGCAATATGGCTACACCTTC. Protein product: CASSLRGQYGYTF.

This sequence joins TRBV29-1 and TRBJ1-2, with TRBD1 identical over 7 bases. CDR1 and CDR2 (germline): SQVTM, ANQGSEA. V lost 2 bases to trimming and J lost 8 bases; unmatched junction nucleotides: 11. This CDR3 has 14 amino acids. In nucleotides, the CDR3 is TGCAGCGTTGAACCCGTCAGACAGGGAGGCGGCTACACCTTC. Protein product: CSVEPVRQGGGYTF.

This clone showed up just a few times. The V and J genes are TRBV14 and TRBJ2-6; 9 nucleotides align to TRBD1. CDR3 length: 16 amino acids. Germline loops: CDR1 SGHDN, CDR2 FVKESK. The ends lost 8 bases at V and 4 bases at J; junction bases unmatched: 9. The CDR3 DNA sequence: TGTGCCAGCTCAGCCAACAGGGGGCTAGGGGCCAACGTCCTGACTTTC. Translated: CASSANRGLGANVLTF.

The genes are TRBV12-5 and TRBJ1-1; the D gene is possibly TRBD1 (6 bases). The CDR3 has 13 amino acids. Trimming took 1 base from V and 5 from J, leaving 8 bases between them. Germline CDR1 and CDR2: LGHNT and FRNRAP. CDR3 region: CASGLEGGTEAFF. CDR3 in DNA: TGTGCTAGTGGTTTGGAGGGGGGGACTGAAGCTTTCTTT.

V usage is TRBV7-8 and J usage is TRBJ2-3, with D perhaps matching TRBD2 (5 bases). The CDR3 runs 16 residues. Per germline, CDR1 SGHVS and CDR2 FQNEAQ. V was pared by 1 base and J by 2 bases, with 13 bases between. The CDR3 nucleotides read TGTGCCAGCAGCTTAGTCTTGGCAGGACTCACAGATACGCAGTATTTT. It is translated as CASSLVLAGLTDTQYF. Together with reference TRBV7-8 and TRBJ2-3, the CDR3 gives the full variable domain: GAGVSQSPRYKVAKRGQDVALRCDPISGHVSLFWYQQALGQGPEFLTYFQNEAQLDKSGLPSDRFFAERPEGSVSTLKIQRTQQEDSAVYLCASSLVLAGLTDTQYFGPGTRLTVL.

The V call is TRBV6-6, the J call TRBJ1-2; D is uncertain. Germline V gene lookup returns CDR1 MNHNY and CDR2 SVGAGI (reference sequence). V lost 5 bases to trimming and J lost 8 bases, with 12 bases between them. This CDR3 comprises 12 residues. The CDR3 sequence: CASSPTGSGYTF. DNA of the CDR3: TGTGCCAGCAGTCCCACGGGGTCCGGCTACACCTTC.

The chain links TRBV18 to TRBJ2-1; TRBD2 matches 9 bases. Germline V lookup: CDR1 KGHSH, CDR2 LQKENI. V trimming: 0 bases; J trimming: 6 bases; junction bases outside the gene matches: 3. The CDR3 covers 15 residues. The CDR3 here is CASSPPGLAGNEQFF. The CDR3 nucleotides read TGTGCCAGCTCACCACCGGGACTAGCCGGCAATGAGCAGTTCTTC. Full variable domain (outside the CDR3, taken from reference TRBV18 and TRBJ2-1): NAGVMQNPRHLVRRRGQEARLRCSPMKGHSHVYWYRQLPEEGLKFMVYLQKENIIDESGMPKERFSAEFPKEGPSILRIQQVVRGDSAAYFCASSPPGLAGNEQFFGPGTRLTVL.

The chain couples TRBV24-1 to TRBJ2-3; a possible D gene is TRBD1 (5 bases). In germline, CDR1 is KGHDR, CDR2 SFDVKD. The V gene lost 10 bases and the J gene lost 2 bases, with 12 bases spanning the gap. The CDR3 covers 13 residues. The CDR3: CATSDTYTDTQYF. The CDR3 DNA follows: TGTGCCACATCGGACACCTACACAGATACGCAGTATTTT.

V gene TRBV6-5 combines with J gene TRBJ1-1; 8 bases are a match to TRBD1. CDR3 length: 13 residues. CDR1 and CDR2 from the germline V gene are MNHEY and SVGAGI. V shed 7 bases and J 5 bases; nucleotides not matched to a gene: 6. The DNA of the CDR3 is TGTGCCAGCACCTCGACAGGGGTTACTGAAGCTTTCTTT. This translates into CASTSTGVTEAFF.

As regards this clone: The same CDR3 is also encoded by other DNA sequences in this sample. This sequence joins TRBV19 and TRBJ1-5, with a tentative D call TRBD1 (5 bases). Per the germline V gene, CDR1 is LNHDA and CDR2 is SQIVND (reference sequence). CDR3 size: 15 residues. V gave up 3 bases and J gave up 1 base, with 10 bases separating them. CDR3 amino acids: CASSIGQGSNQPQHF. The CDR3 bases are TGTGCCAGTAGTATTGGGCAGGGAAGCAATCAGCCCCAGCATTTT.